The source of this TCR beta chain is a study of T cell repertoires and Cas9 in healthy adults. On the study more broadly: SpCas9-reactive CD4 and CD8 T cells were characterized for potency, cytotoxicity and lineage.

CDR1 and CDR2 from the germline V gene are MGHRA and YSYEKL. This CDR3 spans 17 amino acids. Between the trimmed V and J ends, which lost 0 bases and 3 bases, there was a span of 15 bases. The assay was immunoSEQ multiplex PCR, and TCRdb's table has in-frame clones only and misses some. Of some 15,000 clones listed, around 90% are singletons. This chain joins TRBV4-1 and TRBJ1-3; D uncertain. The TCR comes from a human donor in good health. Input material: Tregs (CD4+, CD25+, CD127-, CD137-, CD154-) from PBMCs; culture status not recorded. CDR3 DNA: TGCGCCAGCAGCCAAGAGTCATTCGGGGTGGATGGAAACACCATATATTTT. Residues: CASSQESFGVDGNTIYF.